This passage covers 9 T cell receptor beta chains from one sample sequenced in a study of T cells in Graves' hyperthyroidism and ophthalmopathy (dated by TCRdb to the late 2010s). The protocol used for the library was multiplex PCR. Sequenced using an Illumina HiSeq 2000. TCR beta CDR3 regions were amplified from RNA transcripts. For the first round of RT-PCR on the TCR CDR3, the HTBI primer set was used together with the Qiagen OneStep RT-PCR kit. TCRdb reran the public reads through fastp at Q25 and MiXCR, keeping productive beta chains. Here each entry gathers all rows of one CDR3 protein and keeps the most common genes and DNA. This sample comprises a few hundred thousand distinct CDR3 sequences, 15% to 18% of them detected only once. The ten largest clonotypes hold around 7.5% of the sample. Sequences were obtained from blood. The receptors were sampled from a woman aged 25 to 45 with Graves' hyperthyroidism.

The chain is built from TRBV5-1 and TRBJ2-7, with unresolved D. The germline CDR1 and CDR2 sequences are SGHRS and YFSETQ. This CDR3 is built from 13 residues. Trimming removed 5 bases from V and 3 bases from J, with 12 bases in between. CDR3 protein: CASRGLSLYEQYF. As DNA, the CDR3 is TGCGCCAGCAGGGGTTTATCCCTCTACGAGCAGTACTTC.

This clonotype was recorded a few times. V is TRBV5-1 and J is TRBJ2-1; D uncertain. The germline V and J ends were trimmed by 4 bases and 4 bases, with 15 bases remaining between them. The germline gives CDR1 SGHRS, CDR2 YFSETQ. The length of the CDR3 is 15 residues. CDR3: CASSHIRDLYNEQFF. CDR3 DNA: TGCGCCAGCAGCCACATTAGGGATTTATACAATGAGCAGTTCTTC.

With respect to this clonotype: With a much larger clone just one base away, this may be a read error. The chain joins TRBV12-3 or TRBV12-4 to TRBJ2-7; no clear D. The CDR3 runs 13 residues. CDR3 sequence reads: CASSLEISYGQYF. DNA for the CDR3: TGTGCCAGCAGTTTGGAGATCTCCTACGGGCAGTACTTC.

The chain employs TRBV28 and TRBJ1-3; unclear D gene. Germline CDR1 and CDR2: MDHEN and SYDVKM. Trimming took off 6 bases at V and 0 bases at J, with 9 bases between the two ends. The length of the CDR3 is 14 residues. Here the CDR3 DNA reads TGTGCCAGCAGAGGTTGGGTCTCTGGAAACACCATATATTTT. Protein: CASRGWVSGNTIYF.

The DNA of the CDR3 is TGTGCCAGCAGCGACGAAGAGGGGCCCCTAGCCAAAAACATTCAGTACTTC. This gives the protein CASSDEEGPLAKNIQYF. The rearrangement uses TRBV3-1 and TRBJ2-4; perhaps D is TRBD1 or TRBD2 (5 bases each). The CDR3 has 17 amino acids. Trimming took 5 bases from V and 0 from J, leaving 17 bases between them. The V gene's germline CDR1 is LGHDT and CDR2 YNNKEL (reference sequence).

The chain recombines TRBV7-2 with TRBJ1-4; 7 nucleotides agree with TRBD1. V lost 6 bases, J lost 6 bases, and 10 bases stayed unmatched. CDR1 and CDR2 (germline): SGHTA, FQGNSA. This CDR3 contains 15 residues. Written as DNA, the CDR3 is TGTGCCAGCAGGAAGCCGGGCACAGGGGATGAAAAACTGTTTTTT. As protein: CASRKPGTGDEKLFF.

This clonotype was detected a few times. This sequence joins TRBV29-1 and TRBJ1-1, with D unresolved. Trimming took 0 bases from V and 4 from J, leaving 9 bases between them. This CDR3 has 13 amino acids. Per germline, CDR1 SQVTM and CDR2 ANQGSEA. The CDR3 loop reads CSVEDLGPTEAFF. Here the CDR3 DNA reads TGCAGCGTTGAAGATCTAGGGCCCACTGAAGCTTTCTTT.

The CDR3 sequence: CASSLPTSGADTQYF. CDR3 nucleotides: TGCGCCAGCAGCCTACCGACCTCAGGCGCAGATACGCAGTATTTT. The rearrangement joins TRBV4-1 to TRBJ2-3; D is undetermined. Per germline, CDR1 MGHRA and CDR2 YSYEKL. V was cut by 4 bases and J by 4 bases, with 15 bases left in between. The CDR3 is 15 amino acids.

This clonotype was counted many times. The chain is built from TRBV3-1 and TRBJ2-1; D not resolved. Germline V lookup: CDR1 LGHDT, CDR2 YNNKEL (reference sequence). This CDR3 contains 15 residues. The V gene lost 0 bases and the J gene lost 0 bases, with 6 bases spanning the gap. The CDR3 bases are TGTGCCAGCAGCCAAGATGCTAGCTCCTACAATGAGCAGTTCTTC. It specifies CASSQDASSYNEQFF.